This is a list of T cell receptor beta chains from one sample in a study of somatic mutations in cytotoxic T cells in rheumatoid arthritis. Profiling relied on immunoSEQ multiplex PCR, and the TCRdb table lists in-frame clones only, not all of them. The table lists 10,000 to 12,000 clones, under 80% of them singletons. The specimen was CD8+ T cells sorted from blood. The receptors come from a man in his forties or fifties in good health. Both conserved end residues are part of each CDR3. The order of the fields is D gene, J gene, clone size, V gene, CDR3 protein, CDR3 DNA. D genes are given only for firm matches. Part of the rows lack a size; the others show once, few, many or a class for expanded clones.

TRBD1 TRBJ2-7 . TRBV4-1 CASSLARDRGRAYEQYF TGCGCCAGCAGCCTCGCGCGGGACAGGGGGCGCGCCTACGAGCAGTACTTC
. TRBJ2-7 . TRBV4-3 CASSQVIASSYEQYF TGCGCCAGCAGCCAAGTGATAGCCTCATCCTACGAGCAGTACTTC
TRBD1 TRBJ1-1 . TRBV7-9 CASSIHRGGNTEAFF TGTGCCAGCAGCATCCACAGGGGAGGGAACACTGAAGCTTTCTTT
TRBD1 TRBJ1-1 few TRBV5-8 CASRSGGTEAFF TGTGCCAGCAGGTCAGGGGGCACTGAAGCTTTCTTT
TRBD1 TRBJ2-7 . TRBV7-9 CASSRQGDEQYF TGTGCCAGCAGCCGACAGGGGGACGAGCAGTACTTC
. TRBJ2-3 . TRBV4-3 CASSPRSGSTDTQYF TGCGCCAGCAGCCCGAGGAGCGGTAGCACAGATACGCAGTATTTT
. TRBJ2-7 . TRBV27 CASSPLGGGRKSYEQYF TGTGCCAGCAGTCCTCTAGGTGGAGGACGGAAATCTTACGAGCAGTACTTC
TRBD2 TRBJ2-1 . TRBV30 CAWSVGTSGRREQFF TGTGCCTGGAGTGTTGGGACTAGCGGGAGGCGTGAGCAGTTCTTC
. TRBJ2-1 . TRBV29-1 CSVELNEQFF TGCAGCGTTGAACTTAATGAGCAGTTCTTC
. TRBJ1-1 once TRBV7-9 CASSLIRGMNTEAFF TGTGCCAGCAGCTTGATACGCGGGATGAACACTGAAGCTTTCTTT
. TRBJ1-1 . TRBV4-1 CASSQVGGRTEAFF TGCGCCAGCAGCCAAGTCGGGGGGAGGACTGAAGCTTTCTTT
TRBD2 TRBJ2-6 . TRBV10-3 CAISESGGGSGANVLTF TGTGCCATCAGTGAGTCGGGCGGGGGATCTGGGGCCAACGTCCTGACTTTC
TRBD1 TRBJ2-1 once TRBV5-6 CASSSTGTGILSSYNEQFF TGTGCCAGCAGCTCAACCGGGACAGGGATCTTAAGCTCCTACAATGAGCAGTTCTTC
TRBD1 TRBJ2-7 . TRBV10-3 CAISAPGQGYEQYF TGTGCCATCAGTGCCCCGGGACAGGGGTACGAGCAGTACTTC
. TRBJ2-7 once TRBV2 CASSPRASSYEQYF TGTGCCAGCAGCCCCAGGGCGAGCTCCTACGAGCAGTACTTC
. TRBJ2-3 . TRBV27 CASHRGGGTDTQYF TGTGCCAGTCACAGGGGAGGAGGGACAGATACGCAGTATTTT
TRBD2 TRBJ2-7 . TRBV6-5 CASGTSGRAIEQYF TGTGCCAGCGGAACTAGCGGGAGGGCCATCGAGCAGTACTTC
. TRBJ1-1 . TRBV28 CASSPVGGSNTEAFF TGTGCCAGCAGTCCCGTGGGGGGATCGAACACTGAAGCTTTCTTT
TRBD1 TRBJ2-7 few TRBV6-1 CASSWDSSYEQYF TGTGCCAGCAGTTGGGACAGCTCCTACGAGCAGTACTTC
. TRBJ2-1 . TRBV7-7 CASSLSSASSYNEQFF TGTGCTAGCAGCTTATCAAGCGCGAGCTCCTACAATGAGCAGTTCTTC
. TRBJ2-5 . TRBV7-9 CASSLEGVEWVQTQYF TGTGCCAGCAGCTTAGAAGGGGTGGAGTGGGTGCAGACCCAGTACTTC
. TRBJ1-2 . TRBV2 CASSAGTSYGYTF TGTGCCAGCAGTGCAGGCACCAGCTATGGCTACACCTTC
. TRBJ1-2 . TRBV29-1 CSVEDEQEYYGYTF TGCAGCGTTGAAGATGAACAGGAGTACTATGGCTACACCTTC
. TRBJ2-7 . TRBV27 CASSTRIRHYEQYF TGTGCCAGCAGCACACGAATCAGACACTACGAGCAGTACTTC
. TRBJ2-7 . TRBV4-1 CASSQERGGHEQYF TGCGCCAGCAGCCAAGAGAGGGGGGGCCACGAGCAGTACTTC
TRBD2 TRBJ2-7 . TRBV7-9 CAGQVAGAYEQYF TGTGCCGGCCAGGTGGCGGGAGCCTACGAGCAGTACTTC
. TRBJ2-7 . TRBV27 CASSRGNSYEQYF TGTGCCAGCAGTCGAGGTAACTCCTACGAGCAGTACTTC